Below, 24 T cell receptor beta chains from the same sample are listed, as sequenced in a study of beta chain features in type 1 diabetes. Study-wide results and limits: There was a moderate but significant shortening of TCRB CDR3s in all four CD4+ subsets of Type 1 diabetes patients.

These TCRs' antigens remain unknown. Reverse transcribing all isolated RNA meant expressed TCRB transcripts were sequenced. This table comes from immunoSEQ multiplex PCR, and its TCRdb copy is limited to in-frame clones, with some not included. This table holds 250,000 to 300,000 clones, 13% to 15% found once. Sequencing used naive CD4+ T cells from blood. The receptors originated from a man younger than 40 with type 1 diabetes.

V usage is TRBV9 and J usage is TRBJ2-3, with 12 nucleotides matching TRBD2. CDR3 length: 16 amino acids. Germline trimming cut 4 bases from V and 1 base from J; bases unmatched to any gene: 4. Germline V CDR1 and CDR2: SGDLS, YYNGEE. CDR3 in amino acids: CASSPRTSGGTDTQYF. CDR3 DNA: TGTGCCAGCAGCCCCAGGACTAGCGGGGGCACAGATACGCAGTATTTT.

This clone occurred a few times. The chain carries TRBV6-5 and TRBJ2-5; TRBD1 matches 8 bases. Germline values: CDR1 MNHEY, CDR2 SVGAGI. The CDR3 has 15 residues. The ends lost 5 bases at V and 4 bases at J; junction bases unmatched: 9. This CDR3 is CASSPGQASLETQYF. The CDR3 DNA reads TGTGCCAGCAGTCCGGGACAGGCGTCGTTAGAGACCCAGTACTTC.

This clone was picked up a small number of times. The V call is TRBV5-1, the J call TRBJ1-2, with 7 bases lining up with TRBD1. Germline CDR1 SGHRS, CDR2 YFSETQ. J gave up 4 bases and V 4 bases, and 13 bases lay outside the gene matches. This CDR3 spans 16 amino acids. CDR3 residues: CASSHLESGGAYGYTF. DNA of the CDR3: TGCGCCAGCAGCCACTTGGAATCAGGGGGAGCCTATGGCTACACCTTC.

The sample holds a few counts of this clone. The V call is TRBV7-9, the J call TRBJ2-3, with TRBD2 matching over 10 bases. The CDR3 contains 15 residues. Per the germline V gene, CDR1 is SEHNR and CDR2 is FQNEAQ (reference sequence). With 2 bases clipped from V and 2 bases from J, the junction kept 1 base outside the gene matches. The CDR3 spells CASSLTSGITDTQYF. In DNA form, the CDR3 reads TGTGCCAGCAGCTTAACTAGCGGGATCACAGATACGCAGTATTTT.

This clone was seen more than once but under ten times. The DNA for the CDR3 is TGTGCCAGTAGCCCCGACAGGGGAGCTTTCTACGAGCAGTACTTC. Translating it yields CASSPDRGAFYEQYF. The rearrangement joins TRBV19 to TRBJ2-7, with 8 bases that match TRBD1. The CDR3 spans 15 residues. CDR1 and CDR2 (germline): LNHDA, SQIVND (reference sequence). The J segment lost 3 bases and the V segment lost 6 bases, leaving 10 bases of the junction unmatched.

The chain links TRBV6-1 to TRBJ2-1; 7 nucleotides agree with TRBD2. The CDR3 is made up of 18 amino acids. CDR1 and CDR2 from the germline V gene are MNHNS and SASEGT. The V segment lost 2 bases and the J segment 0 bases; nucleotides outside the gene matches: 10. CDR3 residues: CASSERVGGASSYNEQFF. In DNA form, the CDR3 reads TGTGCCAGCAGTGAAAGGGTGGGAGGGGCGAGCTCCTACAATGAGCAGTTCTTC.

The rearrangement joins TRBV7-2 to TRBJ2-7; 10 bases align to TRBD2. The germline V gene encodes CDR1 SGHTA and CDR2 FQGNSA. This CDR3 contains 15 residues. The junction had 7 bases not matched to a gene; V was cut back by 5 bases and J by 3 bases. The CDR3 loop reads CASSGGTSVSYEQYF. Here the CDR3 DNA reads TGTGCCAGCAGCGGAGGGACTAGCGTCAGCTACGAGCAGTACTTC.

The CDR3 sequence: CASSDREGNEQFF. CDR3 DNA sequence: TGTGCCAGCAGTGATCGAGAGGGCAATGAGCAGTTCTTC. The chain couples TRBV6-1 to TRBJ2-1; D possibly corresponds to TRBD2 (5 bases). This CDR3 has 13 amino acids. The germline gives CDR1 MNHNS, CDR2 SASEGT. The V and J ends lost 3 bases and 6 bases respectively, with 9 bases between them.

The chain uses TRBV9 and TRBJ2-1; 13 nucleotides align to TRBD2. Looked up from germline, CDR1 is SGDLS and CDR2 is YYNGEE. V lost 4 bases to trimming and J lost 15 bases; unmatched junction nucleotides: 7. The CDR3 length is 13 residues. The CDR3 reads CASSTETSGRSFF. The CDR3 bases are TGTGCCAGCAGCACAGAGACTAGCGGGAGGTCGTTCTTC.

This clone turned up a few times. The V and J genes are TRBV4-3 and TRBJ2-5; 16 bases map to TRBD2. The assigned J gene may be wrong: the sequence end matches TRBJ2-7 better. Germline V gene lookup returns CDR1 LGHNA and CDR2 YSLEER. The CDR3 spans 16 residues. The CDR3 nucleotides are TGCGCCAGCAGCTCGGGACTAGCGGGAGGGCTGGACGAGCAGTACTTC. Its translation is CASSSGLAGGLDEQYF.

The rearrangement joins TRBV10-3 to TRBJ1-3; possible D gene TRBD1, 6 bases. Trimming cost V 6 bases and J 2 bases, with 11 bases left between them. The CDR3 runs to 14 residues. Per the germline V gene, CDR1 is ENHRY and CDR2 is SYGVKD. The CDR3 region is CAIRGDIAGNTIYF. CDR3 coding DNA: TGTGCCATCAGGGGGGACATAGCTGGAAACACCATATATTTT.

V gene TRBV28 combines with J gene TRBJ2-1; the D gene is possibly TRBD1 (5 bases). The V gene's germline CDR1 is MDHEN and CDR2 SYDVKM. V gave up 6 bases and J gave up 7 bases, with 25 bases separating them. The CDR3 length is 17 residues. CDR3 in DNA: TGTGCCAGCAGGAGGCCCGATGGGGTGAACGCAGGGAATGAGCAGTTCTTC. This encodes CASRRPDGVNAGNEQFF.

This clone has just a few counts. The chain recombines TRBV15 with TRBJ2-1; 9 nucleotides agree with TRBD1. V was pared by 3 bases and J by 8 bases, with 5 bases of the junction left unmatched. Germline CDR1 reads LNHNV; CDR2 reads YYDKDF (reference sequence). This CDR3 is built from 14 residues. CDR3 coding DNA: TGTGCCACCAGCAGGGGACAGGGTTGGGATGAGCAGTTCTTC. Amino acid sequence: CATSRGQGWDEQFF.

The chain links TRBV28 to TRBJ2-1; D gene uncertain. Germline CDR1 MDHEN, CDR2 SYDVKM. The CDR3 is made up of 11 amino acids. V was trimmed by 10 bases and J by 4 bases, leaving 8 bases between them. CDR3 sequence (DNA): TGTGCCACTACCACTTACAATGAGCAGTTCTTC. Protein sequence: CATTTYNEQFF.

The chain couples TRBV2 to TRBJ2-1; 10 positions match TRBD2. The CDR3 consists of 15 residues. The trim removed 6 bases at V and 4 bases at J, leaving 6 bases unmatched. Germline values: CDR1 SNHLY, CDR2 FYNNEI. The CDR3 region has the DNA TGTGCCAGCAGAGTGACTAGCGGGTTTTACAATGAGCAGTTCTTC. Protein: CASRVTSGFYNEQFF.

CDR3 protein: CASKSLASSYNEQFF. DNA for the CDR3: TGTGCCAGCAAATCGCTAGCGTCCTCCTACAATGAGCAGTTCTTC. The rearrangement joins TRBV2 to TRBJ2-1, with a possible D match to TRBD2 (6 bases). The CDR3 sequence is 15 residues long. Trimming took 7 bases from V and 0 from J, leaving 13 bases between them. Germline V gene data show CDR1 as SNHLY and CDR2 as FYNNEI.

The J gene is TRBJ2-7, the V gene TRBV7-2; tentative D call: TRBD2 (6 bases). CDR1 and CDR2 from the germline V gene are SGHTA and FQGNSA. V was clipped by 1 base and J by 7 bases, with 20 bases between them. The CDR3 runs to 16 residues. The CDR3 protein is CASSLGGTPGFGEQYF. CDR3 nucleotide sequence: TGTGCCAGCAGCTTAGGGGGGACTCCAGGGTTCGGGGAGCAGTACTTC.

In its sample, this clone was seen a few times. The genes are TRBV25-1 and TRBJ1-5, with 8 bases identical to TRBD1. V lost 5 bases, J lost 7 bases, and 4 bases stayed unmatched. Germline V gene sequence: CDR1 MGHDK, CDR2 SYGVNS. The CDR3 has 13 residues. Here the CDR3 reads CASSPGGGQPQHF. The CDR3 bases are TGTGCCAGCAGTCCAGGGGGCGGGCAGCCCCAGCATTTT.

This chain connects TRBV5-1 to TRBJ1-2; 9 nucleotides match TRBD1. The germline gives CDR1 SGHRS, CDR2 YFSETQ. The CDR3 loop spans 14 amino acids. V shed 2 bases and J 9 bases; nucleotides not matched to a gene: 8. The CDR3 protein is CASSLSGTGKSYTF. CDR3 nucleotides: TGCGCCAGCAGCTTATCCGGGACAGGGAAGAGCTACACCTTC.

The rearrangement links TRBV13 to TRBJ2-1; maybe TRBD1 (5 bases). CDR1 and CDR2 from the germline V gene are PRHDT and FYEKMQ (reference sequence). The V end was cut by 5 bases, the J end by 0 bases, with 14 bases between. This CDR3 spans 16 amino acids. CDR3 amino acids: CASSLQGSDSYNEQFF. For the CDR3, the DNA is TGTGCCAGCAGCCTCCAGGGTTCGGACTCCTACAATGAGCAGTTCTTC.

The rearrangement joins TRBV7-9 to TRBJ2-2, with D unresolved. The V end was cut by 8 bases, the J end by 1 base, with 2 bases between. Germline V lookup: CDR1 SEHNR, CDR2 FQNEAQ (reference sequence). The CDR3 consists of 11 residues. CDR3 region: CASRNTGELFF. The CDR3 DNA sequence: TGTGCCAGCCGGAACACCGGGGAGCTGTTTTTT.

This clone was counted only a few times. CDR3 residues: CASSLGGASSYNEQFF. In DNA, the CDR3 is TGTGCCAGCAGCTTAGGCGGGGCGAGCTCCTACAATGAGCAGTTCTTC. The rearrangement links TRBV7-2 to TRBJ2-1; perhaps TRBD2 as D (6 bases). Germline-derived CDR1 and CDR2 are SGHTA and FQGNSA. This CDR3 has 16 amino acids. V was cut by 1 base and J by 0 bases, with 10 bases left in between. The full variable domain, with the rest looked up from reference TRBV7-2 and TRBJ2-1, is GAGVSQSPSNKVTEKGKDVELRCDPISGHTALYWYRQSLGQGLEFLIYFQGNSAPDKSGLPSDRFSAERTGGSVSTLTIQRTQQEDSAVYLCASSLGGASSYNEQFFGPGTRLTVL.

This sequence joins TRBV7-3 and TRBJ1-1, with D tentatively TRBD1 (5 bases). CDR3 length equals 14 residues. Germline V lookup: CDR1 SGHTA, CDR2 FQGTGA. V was pared by 5 bases and J by 4 bases, with 14 bases between. Here the CDR3 DNA reads TGTGCCAGCAGCCTATATGACAGATCCACTGAAGCTTTCTTT. Encoded protein: CASSLYDRSTEAFF.

The chain links TRBV6-6 to TRBJ2-3; perhaps TRBD2 as D (5 bases). Trimming pared 8 bases from V and 1 base from J, leaving 10 bases between. CDR1 MNHNY and CDR2 SVGAGI come from the germline V gene (reference sequence). The CDR3 length is 13 residues. CDR3 sequence reads: CASGEGGTDTQYF. The CDR3 DNA is TGTGCCAGCGGCGAGGGAGGCACAGATACGCAGTATTTT.